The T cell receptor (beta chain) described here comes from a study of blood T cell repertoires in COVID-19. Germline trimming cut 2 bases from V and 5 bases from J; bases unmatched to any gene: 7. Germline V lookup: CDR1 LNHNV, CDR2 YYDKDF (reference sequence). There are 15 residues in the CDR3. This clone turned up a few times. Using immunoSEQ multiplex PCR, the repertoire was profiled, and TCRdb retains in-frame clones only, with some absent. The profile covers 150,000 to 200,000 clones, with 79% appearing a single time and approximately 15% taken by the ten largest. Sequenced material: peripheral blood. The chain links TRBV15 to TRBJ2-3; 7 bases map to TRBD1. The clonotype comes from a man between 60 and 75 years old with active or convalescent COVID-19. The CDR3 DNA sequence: TGTGCCACCAGCAGACTTGACAGGGAGCAAGATACGCAGTATTTT. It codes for CATSRLDREQDTQYF.